Included here is one TCR beta chain sequence, with context. The junction and the germline gene differ at one end; a read error may be behind it. Authors' data handling: By means of reference gene primer amplification, nucleated cell counts were estimated. Only in-frame clones appear in the TCRdb table, and some are missing; sequencing was by immunoSEQ multiplex PCR. That table is the source of V, J and clone size, and D and trimming were worked out from the DNA. The sample yields 200,000 or so clones, approximately 83% seen once. This CDR3 spans 15 amino acids. The germline gives CDR1 SGHAT, CDR2 FQDESV (reference sequence). These data belong to a study of blood T cell repertoires in COVID-19. Study overall: COVID-19 samples, acute and convalescent, were from the United States, Italy and Spain. PBMCs, B-cell-depleted T cells, or T cells provided the cDNA or gDNA that made up the material.

This sequence originates from a woman aged 30 to 39 who had recovered from COVID-19. The chain joins TRBV11-1 to TRBJ2-1; TRBD2 matches at 11 bases. The specimen sequenced was peripheral blood. The CDR3 nucleotides read TGTGCCAGCAGCCTAGCGGGAGGCCCTACACGTAACCATGTCTTC. Translation gives CASSLAGGPTRNHVF.